The 31 T cell receptor beta chains below were found in one sample sequenced in a study of blood T cell repertoires in COVID-19. TCRdb keeps only in-frame clones here, not all; method: immunoSEQ multiplex PCR. The table records about 130,000 clones, roughly four fifths of them present only once. Material: PBMCs or T cells enriched from blood (not recorded which). Receptors originate from a man in his fifties or sixties who had recovered from COVID-19.

V and J are TRBV14 and TRBJ2-3, with 7 nucleotides matching TRBD2. The V segment lost 4 bases and the J segment 5 bases; nucleotides outside the gene matches: 0. The CDR3 contains 12 residues. Per the germline V gene, CDR1 is SGHDN and CDR2 is FVKESK. The CDR3 DNA follows: TGTGCCAGCAGCCCTAGCGGAGATACGCAGTATTTT. Translated: CASSPSGDTQYF.

This clone was counted a few times. V gene TRBV27 combines with J gene TRBJ1-5; TRBD1 matches 9 bases. This CDR3 comprises 15 residues. Germline V CDR1 and CDR2: MNHEY, SMNVEV (reference sequence). After removal of 5 bases from V and 6 bases from J, the junction contained 8 bases not matched to a gene. For the CDR3, the DNA is TGTGCCAGCAGTGTACAGGGGGCGGGAAGTCAGCCCCAGCATTTT. This sequence encodes CASSVQGAGSQPQHF.

This clone was observed a handful of times. The chain links TRBV2 to TRBJ2-7, with D perhaps TRBD2 (6 bases). Germline CDR1 and CDR2: SNHLY and FYNNEI. The CDR3 has 14 amino acids. Trimming left V 6 bases short and J 3 bases short, with 15 bases between. The CDR3 loop is CASRETGTHYEQYF. The CDR3 DNA is TGTGCCAGCAGGGAAACCGGGACTCACTACGAGCAGTACTTC.

About this clone itself: The sample has other DNA sequences that encode this CDR3 too. The chain is built from TRBV9 and TRBJ2-5, with 11 bases aligning to TRBD1. In germline, CDR1 is SGDLS, CDR2 YYNGEE. This CDR3 has 15 residues. The V segment lost 0 bases and the J segment 5 bases; nucleotides outside the gene matches: 3. This chain's CDR3 is CASSVAGQGGETQYF. The CDR3 DNA reads TGTGCCAGCAGCGTAGCGGGACAGGGGGGGGAGACCCAGTACTTC.

This clone was seen just once. The chain couples TRBV29-1 to TRBJ1-1; 7 bases agree with TRBD1. The CDR3 contains 15 residues. J lost 5 bases, V lost 0 bases, and 9 bases had no gene match. In germline, CDR1 is SQVTM, CDR2 ANQGSEA. CDR3 in amino acids: CSVEEPQGSWTEAFF. The CDR3, as DNA: TGCAGCGTTGAAGAGCCACAGGGGTCTTGGACTGAAGCTTTCTTT.

This chain joins TRBV6-2 or TRBV6-3 and TRBJ2-7; perhaps TRBD2 as D (5 bases). Germline V gives CDR1 MNHEY, CDR2 SVGEGT. V was clipped by 2 bases and J by 5 bases, with 10 bases between them. This CDR3 region has 13 residues. The CDR3 spells CASSYPGINEQYF. In nucleotides, the CDR3 is TGTGCCAGCAGTTACCCGGGGATCAACGAGCAGTACTTC.

J is TRBJ2-3 and V is TRBV4-3; 10 nucleotides align to TRBD2. The CDR3 is 16 residues long. CDR1 is LGHNA and CDR2 is YSLEER in the germline V gene. Trimming removed 4 bases from V and 4 bases from J; junction bases left unmatched: 8. The CDR3 DNA follows: TGCGCCAGCAGCCGCCAGGAGCGGGGGGGCCCAGATACGCAGTATTTT. This encodes CASSRQERGGPDTQYF.

This rearrangement joins TRBV2 to TRBJ1-4; TRBD1 agrees at 10 bases. CDR1 and CDR2 (germline): SNHLY, FYNNEI. This CDR3 contains 12 residues. V shed 6 bases and J 8 bases; nucleotides not matched to a gene: 0. The CDR3 nucleotides read TGTGCCAGCAGGGGACAGGGGGAAAAACTGTTTTTT. Translated, it gives CASRGQGEKLFF.

The chain has TRBV13 and TRBJ1-1; D remains unclear. In germline, CDR1 is PRHDT, CDR2 FYEKMQ (reference sequence). V shed 0 bases and J shed 4 bases, with 15 bases lying between them. There are 16 residues in the CDR3. The CDR3 DNA follows: TGTGCCAGCAGCTTAGGCCCGGAGGTAGTCTCCACTGAAGCTTTCTTT. This sequence encodes CASSLGPEVVSTEAFF.

The rearrangement joins TRBV7-9 to TRBJ1-5, with D possibly TRBD1 on 5 matching bases. CDR3 length: 15 residues. Germline assignment: CDR1 SEHNR and CDR2 FQNEAQ (reference sequence). The germline V and J ends were trimmed by 2 bases and 1 base, with 9 bases remaining between them. For the CDR3, the DNA is TGTGCCAGCAGCTTATGGGGGGTAAGCAATCAGCCCCAGCATTTT. Translation gives CASSLWGVSNQPQHF.

The rearrangement uses TRBV18 and TRBJ1-5; 10 bases align to TRBD1. V was pared by 3 bases and J by 3 bases, with 2 bases of the junction left unmatched. The CDR3 is 15 residues long. Germline CDR1 KGHSH, CDR2 LQKENI. CDR3 in amino acids: CASSPGTGVNQPQHF. CDR3 DNA: TGTGCCAGCTCACCCGGGACAGGGGTCAATCAGCCCCAGCATTTT.

The gene calls are TRBV10-3 and TRBJ1-5; possible D gene TRBD1, 6 bases. The CDR3 is 14 amino acids. The ends were cut back, 6 bases at V and 5 bases at J, with 14 bases in the middle. Germline CDR1 and CDR2: ENHRY and SYGVKD. CDR3 coding DNA: TGTGCCATCAGCGCCGGGGGGGGCGATCAGCCCCAGCATTTT. Amino acid sequence: CAISAGGGDQPQHF.

The chain is built from TRBV5-5 and TRBJ2-7, with D perhaps matching TRBD2 (7 bases). CDR1 is SGHKS, CDR2 YYEKEE, per germline (reference sequence). The CDR3 runs to 13 residues. The germline V and J ends were trimmed by 1 base and 5 bases, with 10 bases remaining between them. The CDR3 loop reads CASSLRGGHEQYF. The CDR3 DNA is TGTGCCAGCAGCTTGAGGGGGGGGCACGAGCAGTACTTC.

V usage is TRBV9 and J usage is TRBJ2-3; possibly TRBD2 for D (6 bases). CDR1 is SGDLS and CDR2 is YYNGEE in the germline V gene. This CDR3 is 13 amino acids long. V was cut by 6 bases and J by 2 bases, with 10 bases left in between. The CDR3 sequence is CASNGGITDTQYF. DNA of the CDR3: TGTGCCAGCAACGGGGGAATCACAGATACGCAGTATTTT.

The V gene is TRBV15, the J gene TRBJ1-4; possibly TRBD1 for D (5 bases). With 1 base removed from V and 0 bases from J, the gap between germline ends came to 9 bases. This CDR3 has 16 residues. Germline V gene data show CDR1 as LNHNV and CDR2 as YYDKDF (reference sequence). This CDR3 is CATSRGGSTTNEKLFF. CDR3 nucleotides: TGTGCCACCAGCAGAGGGGGCAGTACAACTAATGAAAAACTGTTTTTT.

This clone was picked up a small number of times. J is TRBJ2-5 and V is TRBV5-8; the match to TRBD2 covers 10 bases. CDR3 length: 18 amino acids. J gave up 3 bases and V 4 bases, and 15 bases lay outside the gene matches. The germline CDR1 and CDR2 sequences are SGHTS and YDEGEE. The CDR3 here is CASSELSWTSGQKETQYF. In DNA, the CDR3 is TGTGCCAGCAGCGAGCTGAGTTGGACTAGCGGTCAAAAAGAGACCCAGTACTTC. The whole variable domain, remainder taken from reference TRBV5-8 and TRBJ2-5, is EAGVTQSPTHLIKTRGQQATLRCSPISGHTSVYWYQQALGLGLQFLLWYDEGEERNRGNFPPRFSGRQFPNYSSELNVNALELEDSALYLCASSELSWTSGQKETQYFGPGTRLLVL.

The rearrangement joins TRBV29-1 to TRBJ2-6, with D tentatively TRBD2 (6 bases). The CDR3 sequence is 14 residues long. The ends were cut back, 1 base at V and 2 bases at J, with 6 bases in the middle. CDR1 is SQVTM, CDR2 ANQGSEA, per germline. The CDR3, as DNA: TGCAGCGTTGAAGGGGGGGCTGGGGCCAACGTCCTGACTTTC. It translates to CSVEGGAGANVLTF.

The V gene is TRBV10-3, the J gene TRBJ2-2; 7 bases are a match to TRBD1. Germline CDR1 reads ENHRY; CDR2 reads SYGVKD. This CDR3 spans 18 amino acids. V dropped 7 bases and J dropped 4; count of bases not matched to a gene: 18. CDR3 amino acids: CAIILLDDRVIITGELFF. As DNA, the CDR3 is TGTGCCATCATCCTCCTCGATGACAGGGTAATTATCACCGGGGAGCTGTTTTTT.

The chain links TRBV27 to TRBJ2-1, with D possibly being TRBD1 (5 bases). V was trimmed by 5 bases and J by 5 bases, leaving 10 bases between them. Germline V gene sequence: CDR1 MNHEY, CDR2 SMNVEV (reference sequence). The CDR3 is 13 residues long. The CDR3 DNA reads TGTGCCAGCAGTCTTCACAGGAACAATGAGCAGTTCTTC. Encoded protein: CASSLHRNNEQFF.

This rearrangement joins TRBV6-5 to TRBJ2-7; D gene ambiguous. The germline gives CDR1 MNHEY, CDR2 SVGAGI. The CDR3 spans 14 residues. V lost 0 bases to trimming and J lost 4 bases, with 10 bases between them. CDR3 bases: TGTGCCAGCAGTTACTCTATGACCGGGTACGAGCAGTACTTC. This translates into CASSYSMTGYEQYF.

V is TRBV6-5 and J is TRBJ2-1; 8 nucleotides match TRBD2. The junction had 6 bases not matched to a gene; V was cut back by 2 bases and J by 6 bases. The CDR3 extends over 15 amino acids. The germline gives CDR1 MNHEY, CDR2 SVGAGI. CDR3 residues: CASSYGLAGFNEQFF. The CDR3 DNA sequence: TGTGCCAGCAGTTACGGGCTAGCGGGCTTCAATGAGCAGTTCTTC.

V is TRBV4-1 and J is TRBJ2-2, with D tentatively TRBD1 (6 bases). The V and J ends lost 0 bases and 0 bases respectively, with 14 bases between them. Germline V lookup: CDR1 MGHRA, CDR2 YSYEKL. The CDR3 spans 18 residues. The CDR3 is CASSQDSGQRSNTGELFF. The CDR3 DNA reads as TGCGCCAGCAGCCAAGATTCAGGACAGAGATCGAACACCGGGGAGCTGTTTTTT.

In its sample, this clone was seen once. The chain links TRBV6-6 to TRBJ2-7; possible D gene TRBD1, 5 bases. The V end lost 7 bases, the J end lost 2 bases, and 12 bases lay between the germline ends. The CDR3 covers 13 residues. Germline CDR1 MNHNY, CDR2 SVGAGI (reference sequence). The CDR3 DNA reads as TGTGCCAGCAAGATTGACAGCACCTACGAGCAGTACTTC. It codes for CASKIDSTYEQYF.

The chain uses TRBV18 and TRBJ2-7; TRBD1 matches 9 bases. Looked up from germline, CDR1 is KGHSH and CDR2 is LQKENI. V gave up 6 bases and J gave up 2 bases; unmatched junction bases: 5. The CDR3 length is 14 residues. The CDR3 coding sequence is TGTGCCAGCTCCCCCGGGACAGGGCCCTACGAGCAGTACTTC. It yields the protein CASSPGTGPYEQYF.

The gene calls are TRBV6-2 or TRBV6-3 and TRBJ1-2; D is perhaps TRBD1 (5 bases). The CDR3 length is 16 residues. In germline, CDR1 is MNHEY, CDR2 SVGEGT. V was shortened by 2 bases and J by 5 bases, with 18 bases between the two germline ends. The CDR3 reads CASSYGAAESMYGYTF. CDR3 in DNA: TGTGCCAGCAGTTACGGGGCAGCCGAATCAATGTATGGCTACACCTTC.

This clone was found once. The chain recombines TRBV23-1 with TRBJ2-3; maybe TRBD1 (6 bases). TRBV23-1 is marked as an open reading frame, function uncertain. V dropped 2 bases and J dropped 5 bases, with 14 bases sitting between them. This CDR3 comprises 15 residues. Here the CDR3 DNA reads TGCGCCAGCAGTCAAACCCCAGGGGTGGGAGATACGCAGTATTTT. It is translated as CASSQTPGVGDTQYF.

V and J are TRBV6-5 and TRBJ2-7, with 12 nucleotides matching TRBD2. The V gene end was trimmed by 6 bases and the J gene end by 4 bases; junction bases not matched to a gene: 4. Germline lookup yields CDR1 MNHEY and CDR2 SVGAGI. The CDR3 has 14 residues. In nucleotides, the CDR3 is TGTGCCAGCAGAGTGACTAGCGGGGGATACGAGCAGTACTTC. Translating gives CASRVTSGGYEQYF.

The V call is TRBV11-2, the J call TRBJ1-1, with D perhaps matching TRBD1 (6 bases). The CDR3 has 16 amino acids. CDR1 is SGHAT, CDR2 FQNNGV, per germline. Trimming left V 3 bases short and J 5 bases short, with 19 bases between. The CDR3 here is CASSLSGSQGWTEAFF. The DNA of the CDR3 is TGTGCCAGCAGCTTGAGTGGTTCTCAGGGGTGGACTGAAGCTTTCTTT.

This clone was observed a few times. The genes are TRBV5-1 and TRBJ1-3; 10 bases are a match to TRBD1. Looked up from germline, CDR1 is SGHRS and CDR2 is YFSETQ. V lost 4 bases and J lost 4; bases outside the gene matches: 8. There are 16 residues in the CDR3. CDR3 in amino acids: CASSPLDRGTGNTIYF. The CDR3 DNA reads as TGCGCCAGCAGCCCCCTGGACAGGGGGACAGGAAACACCATATATTTT.

The genes are TRBV11-2 and TRBJ2-1; maybe TRBD2 (6 bases). This CDR3 is built from 15 residues. V was pared by 2 bases and J by 3 bases, with 11 bases between. Germline-derived CDR1 and CDR2 are SGHAT and FQNNGV. The CDR3 sequence is CASSLYTSNYNEQFF. CDR3 bases: TGTGCCAGCAGCTTATACACTAGCAACTACAATGAGCAGTTCTTC.

V usage is TRBV7-2 and J usage is TRBJ1-3, with D maybe TRBD1 (6 bases). CDR1 and CDR2 (germline): SGHTA, FQGNSA. The CDR3 loop spans 15 amino acids. Trimming cost V 1 base and J 3 bases, with 10 bases left between them. The CDR3 here is CASSLVAGVGNTIYF. The CDR3 nucleotides read TGTGCCAGCAGCTTAGTTGCAGGGGTTGGAAACACCATATATTTT.